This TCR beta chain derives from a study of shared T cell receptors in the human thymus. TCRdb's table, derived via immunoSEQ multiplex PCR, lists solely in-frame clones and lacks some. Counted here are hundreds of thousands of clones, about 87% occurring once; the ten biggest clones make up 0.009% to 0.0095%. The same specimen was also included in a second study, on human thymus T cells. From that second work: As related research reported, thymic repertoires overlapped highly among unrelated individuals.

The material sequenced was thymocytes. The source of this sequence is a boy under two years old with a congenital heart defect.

CDR3 loop: CASSFNLGLAYEQYF. The CDR3, as DNA: TGTGCCAGCAGTTTCAACCTCGGACTAGCCTACGAGCAGTACTTC. The V call is TRBV28, the J call TRBJ2-7; 7 bases are a match to TRBD2. The CDR3 consists of 15 residues. The V segment lost 3 bases and the J segment 2 bases; nucleotides outside the gene matches: 7. Germline V gene sequence: CDR1 MDHEN, CDR2 SYDVKM.